Listed below are T cell receptor beta chains from one sample, sequenced in a study of regulatory T cells in long-lasting Graves disease. A single record per CDR3 protein comes from TCRdb applying MiXCR to the multiplex PCR reads. The sample contains around 430,000 distinct CDR3 sequences, roughly 22% of which appear only once. Sample: peripheral blood mononuclear cells (PBMCs), taken when the disease was refractory, from a patient treated with antithyroid drugs. These receptors were obtained from a female donor with Graves disease. The CDR3 runs from the conserved cysteine through the conserved F or W. D genes are given only for firm matches.

V	J	D	CDR3
TRBV3-1	TRBJ1-1	.	CASSQEMRREISTEAFF
TRBV12-3/TRBV12-4	TRBJ2-2	.	CASSLGGLLGELFF
TRBV6-2/TRBV6-3	TRBJ1-1	.	CASKEGDTEAFF
TRBV19	TRBJ1-1	.	CASSIRFRGPRDTEAFF
TRBV28	TRBJ2-7	.	CASSQQGRRYEQYF
TRBV6-1	TRBJ2-7	.	CASGRDTEPYEQYF
TRBV28	TRBJ2-6	.	CASTGSGANVLTF
TRBV6-5	TRBJ2-5	.	CASSYKGPGETQYF
TRBV28	TRBJ2-7	TRBD2	CASRPGLISSEQYF
TRBV5-1	TRBJ2-1	TRBD1	CASSPEGQGIYNEQFF
TRBV20-1	TRBJ1-5	.	CSATNGGRQPQHF
TRBV19	TRBJ2-6	.	CASSIGISGANVLTF
TRBV30	TRBJ1-5	TRBD1	CAWSAGTAFQPQHF
TRBV4-2	TRBJ1-2	.	CASSQDLGGSYGYTF
TRBV10-3	TRBJ2-2	.	CATAPGNTGELFF
TRBV28	TRBJ2-7	TRBD1	CASSFPAGGNEQYF
TRBV7-2	TRBJ1-6	.	CASSSPDRGNSPLHF
TRBV28	TRBJ1-3	.	CASSPGLPAYSGNTIYF
TRBV9	TRBJ2-7	TRBD2	CASSESGTSSYEQYF
TRBV12-3/TRBV12-4	TRBJ1-1	.	CASSSQRGGDTEAFF
TRBV5-1	TRBJ1-1	TRBD1	CASSSGTGLNTEAFF
TRBV12-3/TRBV12-4	TRBJ1-1	TRBD1	CASSNRGNTEAFF
TRBV5-5	TRBJ2-5	TRBD2	CASSPPTSGWVQYF
TRBV19	TRBJ2-7	TRBD2	CASSISGGIYEQYF
TRBV5-1	TRBJ2-2	.	CASSLETITGELFF
TRBV4-3	TRBJ1-1	TRBD1	CASSQNPGQSKAFF
TRBV25-1	TRBJ2-2	TRBD1	CASSDRTGGIGELFF
TRBV28	TRBJ2-3	TRBD2	CATSGEGTDTQYF
TRBV29-1	TRBJ2-7	TRBD2	CSAGTSGTGEQYF
TRBV3-1	TRBJ1-1	.	CASSPTWGQGNTEAFF
TRBV7-8	TRBJ1-5	.	CASSSQGFLRQPQHF
TRBV11-2	TRBJ1-1	.	CASTFGTVNTEAFF
TRBV6-2/TRBV6-3	TRBJ2-1	TRBD1	CASGTGSNEQFF
TRBV5-1	TRBJ2-2	TRBD2	CASSWEGETGELFF
TRBV20-1	TRBJ2-7	TRBD2	CSADSGGYYEQYF
TRBV12-3/TRBV12-4	TRBJ2-3	.	CASRGVPSTDTQYF
TRBV28	TRBJ2-2	.	CASSQAGLKNTGELFF
TRBV11-3	TRBJ1-5	TRBD1	CASSRTGSSNQPQHF
TRBV7-3	TRBJ1-1	.	CASIEGLWEDTEAFF
TRBV10-3	TRBJ1-6	TRBD1	CAISVQGANSPLHF
TRBV5-1	TRBJ2-2	.	CASSLYMTTNTGELFF
TRBV29-1	TRBJ2-5	TRBD2	CSASIAGVGETRYF
TRBV7-2	TRBJ1-5	.	CASSSRAGPYSNQPQHF
TRBV30	TRBJ1-6	.	CAWSGGNSPLHF
TRBV2	TRBJ1-1	TRBD1	CASSGQGGPGAFF
TRBV19	TRBJ1-2	.	CASTLDGPSGYTF